The subject of this entry is one TCR beta chain. The data were obtained in a study of Ad26.COV2.S vaccination and SARS-CoV-2 variants. The data were produced by immunoSEQ multiplex PCR, yet TCRdb's version contains in-frame clones alone and is incomplete. The table shows roughly 180,000 clones, with around nine tenths occurring only once. The sequence was collected from a human donor who had recovered from COVID-19. Sequences were derived from peripheral blood, sampled after recovery from COVID-19.

The CDR3 spells CATSRGGFDSGNTIYF. CDR3 coding DNA: TGTGCCACCAGCAGAGGGGGGTTTGACTCTGGAAACACCATATATTTT. The chain employs TRBV15 and TRBJ1-3, with a tentative D call TRBD1 (5 bases). The germline CDR1 and CDR2 sequences are LNHNV and YYDKDF (reference sequence). V was shortened by 1 base and J by 0 bases, with 10 bases between the two germline ends. The CDR3 sequence is 16 residues long.